This TCR beta chain comes out of a study of CD4 T cells in relation to SARS-CoV-2 and coronaviruses. Study overall: Patient ages ranged from 21 to 72, median 38. A couple of subjects were Hispanic; patients were fewer than ten males and a handful of females.

Uncultured naive and memory CD4+ T cells supplied DNA for deep TCR-beta sequencing. Sequencing was performed with immunoSEQ multiplex PCR; in TCRdb, only in-frame clones are kept and a portion is missing. The table has approximately 50,000 clones, 90% to 95% seen once. Study outcomes and limitations: About 65% of donors had memory CD4+ clonotypes crossrecognizing SARS-CoV-2 and common cold coronavirus spike.

The CDR3 contains 13 residues. Germline V gives CDR1 SGDLS, CDR2 YYNGEE. V lost 4 bases to trimming and J lost 2 bases, with 7 bases between them. About this clone itself: The target antigen is unknown.

Source material: naive CD4+ T cells from PBMCs. The subset denotes: naive CD4+ T cells isolated by negative enrichment. The receptor comes from an adult with COVID-19. The chain uses TRBV9 and TRBJ2-1; the D is unclear. CDR3 in DNA: TGTGCCAGCAGCCCTCGGCCCTACAATGAGCAGTTCTTC. Its translation is CASSPRPYNEQFF. Using reference TRBV9 and TRBJ2-1 for the parts outside the CDR3, the full variable domain is DSGVTQTPKHLITATGQRVTLRCSPRSGDLSVYWYQQSLDQGLQFLIQYYNGEERAKGNILERFSAQQFPDLHSELNLSSLELGDSALYFCASSPRPYNEQFFGPGTRLTVL.